This TCR beta chain appears in the sequencing data of a study of shared clonotypes between healthy human individuals. About the research overall: Each donor had three CD4 naive, three CD4 memory, two CD8 naive and one CD8 memory plate.

The protocol was immunoSEQ multiplex PCR, while the TCRdb copy is restricted to in-frame clones and leaves out a portion. The repertoire holds 950,000 to 1,300,000 clones, with around 75% as singletons. Whole-study findings and limits: Though the depth was large, rarefaction showed that sorted-subset sequencing was incomplete. Sampling used blood alone; tissue repertoires probably differ. In contrast to clonotypes shared by all four donors, non-shared clonotypes had lower generation probabilities.

Concerning this clone: Its specificity is not known. The sample has other DNA sequences that encode this CDR3 too.

The germline V gene encodes CDR1 SNHLY and CDR2 FYNNEI. V was cut by 3 bases and J by 4 bases, with 6 bases left in between. The CDR3 covers 12 residues. This sequence joins TRBV2 and TRBJ2-5; no firm D call. Sequencing used memory CD4+ T cells sorted from blood. Subset specified: CD45RA-negative fraction. This clonotype was sampled from a man younger than 35 in good health. The CDR3 coding sequence is TGTGCCAGCAGTGACCTAGGAGAGACCCAGTACTTC. Translation gives CASSDLGETQYF. Full variable domain (rest looked up from reference TRBV2 and TRBJ2-5): EPEVTQTPSHQVTQMGQEVILRCVPISNHLYFYWYRQILGQKVEFLVSFYNNEISEKSEIFDDQFSVERPDGSNFTLKIRSTKLEDSAMYFCASSDLGETQYFGPGTRLLVL.